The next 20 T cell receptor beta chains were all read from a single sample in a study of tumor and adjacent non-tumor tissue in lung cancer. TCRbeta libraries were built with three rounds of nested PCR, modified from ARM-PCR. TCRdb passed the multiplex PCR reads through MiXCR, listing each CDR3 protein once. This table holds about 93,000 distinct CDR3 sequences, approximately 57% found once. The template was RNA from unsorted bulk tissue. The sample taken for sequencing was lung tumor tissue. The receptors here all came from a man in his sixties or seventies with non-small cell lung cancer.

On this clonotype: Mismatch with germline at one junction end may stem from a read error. The CDR3 sequence: CAISWGDRDKYGYTF. CDR3 in DNA: TGCGCCATCAGCTGGGGGGACAGGGATAAATATGGCTACACCTTC. The rearrangement uses TRBV5-1 and TRBJ1-2; 9 nucleotides match TRBD1. The CDR3 sequence is 15 residues long. CDR1 and CDR2 from the germline V gene are SGHRS and YFSETQ.

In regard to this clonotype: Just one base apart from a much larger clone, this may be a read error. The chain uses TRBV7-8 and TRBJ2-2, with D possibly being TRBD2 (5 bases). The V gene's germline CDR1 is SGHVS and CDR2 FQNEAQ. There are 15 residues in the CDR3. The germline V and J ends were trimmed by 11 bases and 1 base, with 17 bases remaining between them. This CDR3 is CAGKLRVLNTGELFF. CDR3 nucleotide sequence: TGTGCCGGCAAATTGCGGGTTCTGAACACCGGGGAGCTGTTTTTT. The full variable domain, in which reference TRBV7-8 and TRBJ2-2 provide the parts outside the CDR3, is GAGVSQSPRYKVAKRGQDVALRCDPISGHVSLFWYQQALGQGPEFLTYFQNEAQLDKSGLPSDRFFAERPEGSVSTLKIQRTQQEDSAVYLCAGKLRVLNTGELFFGEGSRLTVL.

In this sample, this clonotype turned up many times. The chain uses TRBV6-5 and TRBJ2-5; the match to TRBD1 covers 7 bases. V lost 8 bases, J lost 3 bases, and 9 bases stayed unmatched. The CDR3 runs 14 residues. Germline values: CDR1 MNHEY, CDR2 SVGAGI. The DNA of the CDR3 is TGTGCCAGCCACCCGAGGGGGCGCAAAGAGACCCAGTACTTC. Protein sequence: CASHPRGRKETQYF.

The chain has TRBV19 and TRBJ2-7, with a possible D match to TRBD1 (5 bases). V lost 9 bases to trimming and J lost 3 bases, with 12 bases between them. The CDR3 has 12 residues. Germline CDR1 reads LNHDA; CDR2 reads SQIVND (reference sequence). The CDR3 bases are TGTGCCAGCGGTAGGGGAAACTACGAGCAGTACTTC. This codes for CASGRGNYEQYF.

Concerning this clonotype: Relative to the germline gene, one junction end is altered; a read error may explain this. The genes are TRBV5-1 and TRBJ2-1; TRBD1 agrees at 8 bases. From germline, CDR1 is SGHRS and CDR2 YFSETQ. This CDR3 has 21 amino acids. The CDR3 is CASSPRKTTGGVENLHNEQIF. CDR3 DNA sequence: TGCGCCAGCAGCCCGAGGAAGACCACAGGGGGAGTCGAGAATCTACACAATGAGCAGATCTTC.

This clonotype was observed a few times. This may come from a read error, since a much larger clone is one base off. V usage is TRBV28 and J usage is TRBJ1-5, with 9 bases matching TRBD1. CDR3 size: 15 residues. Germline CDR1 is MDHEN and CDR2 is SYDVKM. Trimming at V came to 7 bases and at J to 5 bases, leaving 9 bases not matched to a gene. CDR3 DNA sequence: TGTGCCAGCACCGACAGGGGGATAGGCTATCAGCCCCAGCATTTT. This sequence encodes CASTDRGIGYQPQHF. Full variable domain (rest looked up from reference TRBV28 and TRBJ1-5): DVKVTQSSRYLVKRTGEKVFLECVQDMDHENMFWYRQDPGLGLRLIYFSYDVKMKEKGDIPEGYSVSREKKERFSLILESASTNQTSMYLCASTDRGIGYQPQHFGDGTRLSIL.

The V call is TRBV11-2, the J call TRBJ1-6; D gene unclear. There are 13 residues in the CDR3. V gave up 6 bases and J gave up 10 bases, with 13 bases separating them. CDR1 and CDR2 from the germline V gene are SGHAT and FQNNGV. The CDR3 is CASSPAGPSPLHF. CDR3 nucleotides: TGTGCCAGCAGTCCCGCCGGACCCTCACCCCTCCACTTT.

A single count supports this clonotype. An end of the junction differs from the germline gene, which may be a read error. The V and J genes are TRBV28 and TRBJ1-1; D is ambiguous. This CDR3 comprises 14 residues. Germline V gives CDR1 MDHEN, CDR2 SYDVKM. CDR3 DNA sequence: TGTGCCAGTAGTTTCTGGGAAATGAACACTGAAGCTTACTTT. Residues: CASSFWEMNTEAYF.

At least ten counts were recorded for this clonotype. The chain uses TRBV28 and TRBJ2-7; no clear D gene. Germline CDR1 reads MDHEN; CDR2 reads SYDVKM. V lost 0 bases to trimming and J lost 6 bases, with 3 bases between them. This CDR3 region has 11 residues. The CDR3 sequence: CASSLWGEQYF. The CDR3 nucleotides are TGTGCCAGCAGTTTATGGGGCGAGCAGTACTTC.

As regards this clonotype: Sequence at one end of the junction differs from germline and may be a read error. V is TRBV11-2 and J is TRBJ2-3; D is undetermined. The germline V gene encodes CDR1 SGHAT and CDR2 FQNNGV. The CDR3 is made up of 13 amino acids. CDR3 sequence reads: CASSLFSGRLSYF. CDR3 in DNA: TGCGCCAGCAGCTTATTTTCCGGGCGACTCAGCTATTTT.

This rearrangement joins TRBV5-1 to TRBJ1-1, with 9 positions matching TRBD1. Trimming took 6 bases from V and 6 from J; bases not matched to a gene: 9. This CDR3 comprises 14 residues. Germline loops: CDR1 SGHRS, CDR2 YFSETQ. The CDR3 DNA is TGCGCCAGCATCCCCGGGACAGGGACCTCTGAAGCTTTCTTT. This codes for CASIPGTGTSEAFF. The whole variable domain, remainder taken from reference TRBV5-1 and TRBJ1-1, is KAGVTQTPRYLIKTRGQQVTLSCSPISGHRSVSWYQQTPGQGLQFLFEYFSETQRNKGNFPGRFSGRQFSNSRSEMNVSTLELGDSALYLCASIPGTGTSEAFFGQGTRLTVV.

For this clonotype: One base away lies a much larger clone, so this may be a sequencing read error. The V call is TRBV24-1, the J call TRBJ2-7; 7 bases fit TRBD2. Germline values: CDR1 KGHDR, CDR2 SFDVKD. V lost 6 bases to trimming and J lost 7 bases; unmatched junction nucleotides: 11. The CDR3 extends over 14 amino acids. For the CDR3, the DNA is TGTGCCACCAGTCGAGGCGGGGGAGCTTGGGAGCAGTACTTC. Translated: CATSRGGGAWEQYF.

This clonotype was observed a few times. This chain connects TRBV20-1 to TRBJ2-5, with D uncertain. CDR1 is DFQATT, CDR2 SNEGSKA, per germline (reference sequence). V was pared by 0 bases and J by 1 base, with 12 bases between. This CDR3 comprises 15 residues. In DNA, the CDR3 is TGCAGTGCTAGAGATTGGCTAAACTCCCAAGAGACCCAGTACTTC. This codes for CSARDWLNSQETQYF.

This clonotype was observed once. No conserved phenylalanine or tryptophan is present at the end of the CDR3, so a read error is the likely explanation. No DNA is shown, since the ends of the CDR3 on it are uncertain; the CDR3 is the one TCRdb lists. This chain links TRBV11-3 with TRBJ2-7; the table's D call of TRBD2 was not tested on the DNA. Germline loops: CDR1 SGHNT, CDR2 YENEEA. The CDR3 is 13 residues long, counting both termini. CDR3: CASSLEDWSERYL.

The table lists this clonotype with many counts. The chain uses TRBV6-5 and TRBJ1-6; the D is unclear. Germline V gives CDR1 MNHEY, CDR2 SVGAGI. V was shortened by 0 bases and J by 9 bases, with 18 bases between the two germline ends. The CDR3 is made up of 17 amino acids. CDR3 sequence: CASSYSSRKGYSSPLHF. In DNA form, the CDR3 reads TGTGCCAGCAGTTACTCGTCCCGTAAAGGGTACAGTTCACCCCTCCACTTT.

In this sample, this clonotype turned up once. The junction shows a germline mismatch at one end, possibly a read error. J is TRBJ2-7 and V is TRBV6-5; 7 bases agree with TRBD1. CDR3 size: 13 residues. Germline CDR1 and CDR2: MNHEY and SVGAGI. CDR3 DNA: TGTGTCAGCAGGCAAAGGGACAGCCACGAGCAGTACTTC. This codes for CVSRQRDSHEQYF.

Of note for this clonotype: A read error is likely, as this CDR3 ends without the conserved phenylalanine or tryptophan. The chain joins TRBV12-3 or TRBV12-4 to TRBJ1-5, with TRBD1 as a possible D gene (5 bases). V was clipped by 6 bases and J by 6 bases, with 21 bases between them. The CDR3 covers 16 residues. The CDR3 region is CASRWGGPGGSQPQHL. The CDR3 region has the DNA TGTGCCAGCAGATGGGGGGGACCCGGCGGCAGTCAGCCCCAGCATCTT.

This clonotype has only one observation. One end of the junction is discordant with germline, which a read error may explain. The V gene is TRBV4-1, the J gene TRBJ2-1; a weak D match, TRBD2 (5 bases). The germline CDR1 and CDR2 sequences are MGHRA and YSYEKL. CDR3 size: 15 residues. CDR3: CACSQVAAAYNEQFF. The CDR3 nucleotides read TGTGCCTGCAGCCAAGTTGCAGCGGCCTACAATGAGCAGTTCTTC.

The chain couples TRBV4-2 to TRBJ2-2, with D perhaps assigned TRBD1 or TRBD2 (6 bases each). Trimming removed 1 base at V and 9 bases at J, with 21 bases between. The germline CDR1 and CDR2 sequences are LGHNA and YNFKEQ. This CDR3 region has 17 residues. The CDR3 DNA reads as TGTGCCAGCAGCCAAGCCAGACTAGTGGGGGGCGCCAGGGAGCTGTTTTTT. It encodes CASSQARLVGGARELFF.

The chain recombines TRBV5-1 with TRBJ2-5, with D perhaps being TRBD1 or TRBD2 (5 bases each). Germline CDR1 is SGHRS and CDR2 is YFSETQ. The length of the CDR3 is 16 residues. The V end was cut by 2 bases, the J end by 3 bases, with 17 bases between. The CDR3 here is CASSLGTVPTEETQYF. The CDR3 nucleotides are TGCGCCAGCAGCTTAGGGACCGTTCCTACCGAAGAGACCCAGTACTTC.